One and the same sample provided the 20 T cell receptor beta chains below, sequenced in a study of beta chain features in type 1 diabetes. What was sequenced were expressed TCRB transcripts, since all of the isolated RNA had been reverse transcribed. Clones were read by immunoSEQ multiplex PCR, and TCRdb kept only the in-frame ones, dropping some. The repertoire holds around 400,000 clones, with around an eighth as singletons. The sequencing sample was made of naive CD4+ T cells from blood. Receptors were obtained from a man aged 18 to 29 in good health.

This clone came up many times. The rearrangement links TRBV23-1 to TRBJ2-7; possibly TRBD1 for D (5 bases). TRBV23-1 carries the ORF label, with uncertain function. The germline V and J ends were trimmed by 0 bases and 3 bases, with 6 bases remaining between them. This CDR3 has 13 amino acids. CDR3 bases: TGCGCCAGCAGTCAATCGGGGCTCTACGAGCAGTACTTC. It specifies CASSQSGLYEQYF.

The CDR3 here is CASSLVAQETQYF. CDR3 nucleotides: TGTGCCAGCAGCTTGGTGGCACAAGAGACCCAGTACTTC. The chain has TRBV5-5 and TRBJ2-5, with no clear D. Germline CDR1 and CDR2: SGHKS and YYEKEE (reference sequence). The V and J ends lost 0 bases and 2 bases respectively, with 5 bases between them. The CDR3 is 13 residues long.

This clone was counted a few times. The V gene is TRBV7-3, the J gene TRBJ2-2; TRBD1 matches 8 bases. The CDR3 has 15 residues. V lost 2 bases and J lost 7; bases outside the gene matches: 6. CDR1 SGHTA and CDR2 FQGTGA come from the germline V gene. CDR3 nucleotide sequence: TGTGCCAGCAGCTTACTTGGACAGGGAGGCGGGGAGCTGTTTTTT. This gives the protein CASSLLGQGGGELFF.

The V call is TRBV6-5, the J call TRBJ2-7, with 7 bases matching TRBD2. Germline lookup yields CDR1 MNHEY and CDR2 SVGAGI. V shed 2 bases, J shed 3 bases, and the junction held 4 bases outside the gene matches. The CDR3 is 14 residues long. The CDR3 protein is CASSYVGGFYEQYF. CDR3 sequence (DNA): TGTGCCAGCAGTTACGTGGGGGGGTTCTACGAGCAGTACTTC.

The rearrangement uses TRBV19 and TRBJ2-3, with 9 bases identical to TRBD1. Germline lookup yields CDR1 LNHDA and CDR2 SQIVND (reference sequence). The ends lost 3 bases at V and 3 bases at J; junction bases unmatched: 10. CDR3 length: 17 amino acids. The CDR3 region is CASSMGPTGGRTDTQYF. CDR3 in DNA: TGTGCCAGTAGTATGGGGCCCACAGGGGGCCGGACAGATACGCAGTATTTT.

This clone was observed a few times. This chain joins TRBV29-1 and TRBJ1-2, with D tentatively TRBD1 (5 bases). The CDR3 spans 12 residues. Germline assignment: CDR1 SQVTM and CDR2 ANQGSEA. The V end was cut by 1 base, the J end by 8 bases, with 11 bases between. CDR3 sequence: CSVEAGFEGYTF. For the CDR3, the DNA is TGCAGCGTTGAAGCAGGGTTTGAGGGCTACACCTTC.

This clone has a handful of counts. The rearrangement links TRBV4-3 to TRBJ2-2; 15 bases map to TRBD2. This CDR3 comprises 18 residues. V dropped 4 bases and J dropped 7; count of bases not matched to a gene: 10. Germline lookup yields CDR1 LGHNA and CDR2 YSLEER. CDR3 sequence: CASSPLGTSGGRGGELFF. DNA for the CDR3: TGCGCCAGCAGCCCCCTTGGGACTAGCGGGGGGCGCGGCGGGGAGCTGTTTTTT.

There are a few counts of this clone. The rearrangement uses TRBV28 and TRBJ1-5, with a tentative D call TRBD1 (5 bases). V was clipped by 7 bases and J by 4 bases, with 20 bases between them. The CDR3 totals 16 residues. Germline V gene lookup returns CDR1 MDHEN and CDR2 SYDVKM. The CDR3 loop reads CASIPYRTGFNQPQHF. CDR3 nucleotides: TGTGCCAGCATCCCTTATCGAACAGGTTTTAATCAGCCCCAGCATTTT.

This clone was detected only a few times. The chain recombines TRBV25-1 with TRBJ1-2, with D possibly being TRBD1 (6 bases). The CDR3 is 16 residues long. CDR1 is MGHDK, CDR2 SYGVNS, per germline. Deletions cut 0 bases from V and 3 bases from J, with 14 bases between. The CDR3 sequence: CASSEYRGSGDYGYTF. CDR3 in DNA: TGTGCCAGCAGTGAATATAGGGGCTCAGGGGACTATGGCTACACCTTC.

In this sample, this clone turned up a few times. This chain joins TRBV2 and TRBJ1-1, with D unresolved. CDR1 SNHLY and CDR2 FYNNEI come from the germline V gene. With 6 bases removed from V and 6 bases from J, the gap between germline ends came to 14 bases. CDR3 size: 13 residues. CDR3 amino acids: CASRQDFHPEAFF. CDR3 coding DNA: TGTGCCAGCAGACAAGACTTTCACCCTGAAGCTTTCTTT.

The J gene is TRBJ1-2, the V gene TRBV18; D gene uncertain. CDR1 is KGHSH, CDR2 LQKENI, per germline. The ends were cut back, 3 bases at V and 8 bases at J, with 7 bases in the middle. CDR3 size: 11 residues. The CDR3 spells CASSPGGGYTF. The CDR3, as DNA: TGTGCCAGCTCACCGGGAGGGGGCTACACCTTC.

This chain connects TRBV4-3 to TRBJ2-1, with D maybe TRBD2 (5 bases). V was trimmed by 0 bases and J by 7 bases, leaving 19 bases between them. Per the germline V gene, CDR1 is LGHNA and CDR2 is YSLEER. The CDR3 is made up of 17 amino acids. Here the CDR3 reads CASSQDPAGILINEQFF. Here the CDR3 DNA reads TGCGCCAGCAGCCAAGATCCCGCCGGGATCTTGATAAATGAGCAGTTCTTC.

There are a few counts of this clone. This chain connects TRBV30 to TRBJ1-5, with 8 bases lining up with TRBD1. Germline V lookup: CDR1 GTSNPN, CDR2 SVGIG (reference sequence). Trimming at V came to 0 bases and at J to 0 bases, leaving 7 bases not matched to a gene. This CDR3 has 17 residues. The CDR3 loop reads CAWSVARGPDSNQPQHF. As DNA, the CDR3 is TGTGCCTGGAGTGTAGCCAGGGGGCCCGATAGCAATCAGCCCCAGCATTTT.

This clone was detected a few times. V is TRBV30 and J is TRBJ1-5; 7 bases are a match to TRBD1. The V segment lost 5 bases and the J segment 2 bases; nucleotides outside the gene matches: 3. This CDR3 contains 13 residues. Germline CDR1 reads GTSNPN; CDR2 reads SVGIG (reference sequence). CDR3: CAWAGQGNQPQHF. CDR3 DNA sequence: TGTGCCTGGGCCGGACAGGGCAATCAGCCCCAGCATTTT.

The J gene is TRBJ2-1, the V gene TRBV20-1; TRBD2 agrees at 9 bases. CDR3 length equals 11 residues. From germline, CDR1 is DFQATT and CDR2 SNEGSKA (reference sequence). Trimming removed 3 bases from V and 15 bases from J; junction bases left unmatched: 6. Here the CDR3 reads CSARVREGLFF. DNA of the CDR3: TGCAGTGCTAGGGTGCGGGAGGGCTTGTTCTTC.

This clone was counted a few times. This rearrangement joins TRBV23-1 to TRBJ2-2, with 8 bases matching TRBD1. TRBV23-1 is recorded as an ORF, its role being uncertain. V gave up 6 bases and J gave up 2 bases; unmatched junction bases: 8. The CDR3 runs to 16 residues. The chain's CDR3 is CASSRDRRPNTGELFF. The CDR3 region has the DNA TGCGCCAGCAGCCGGGACAGGCGACCAAACACCGGGGAGCTGTTTTTT.

There are a few counts of this clone. The chain recombines TRBV9 with TRBJ1-1; no clear D gene. Germline V gene data show CDR1 as SGDLS and CDR2 as YYNGEE. Trimming stripped 0 bases from V and 7 bases from J, with 10 bases between. The length of the CDR3 is 13 residues. This chain's CDR3 is CASSVDTDIEAFF. The CDR3 DNA reads as TGTGCCAGCAGCGTAGATACAGACATTGAAGCTTTCTTT.

The chain is built from TRBV6-6 and TRBJ1-5; D perhaps matches TRBD1 (6 bases). Between the trimmed V and J ends, which lost 6 bases and 7 bases, there was a span of 16 bases. Germline V lookup: CDR1 MNHNY, CDR2 SVGAGI (reference sequence). This CDR3 comprises 14 residues. The CDR3 nucleotides are TGTGCCAGCAGCCCTGACAGGTTTGGGCAGCCCCAGCATTTT. Translation: CASSPDRFGQPQHF.

The chain joins TRBV13 to TRBJ1-4; weak D call: TRBD1 (6 bases). Germline CDR1 is PRHDT and CDR2 is FYEKMQ (reference sequence). CDR3 length: 15 residues. Trimming cost V 2 bases and J 6 bases, with 13 bases left between them. CDR3 sequence: CASSLSGQPYEKLFF. CDR3 nucleotide sequence: TGTGCCAGCAGCTTAAGTGGACAGCCTTATGAAAAACTGTTTTTT.

The chain carries TRBV7-2 and TRBJ2-1; 7 bases map to TRBD2. The V gene end was trimmed by 5 bases and the J gene end by 6 bases; junction bases not matched to a gene: 13. Germline V CDR1 and CDR2: SGHTA, FQGNSA. The CDR3 length is 16 residues. CDR3 sequence reads: CASSAPLAGVGNEQFF. DNA of the CDR3: TGTGCCAGCAGCGCGCCCTTGGCGGGGGTAGGCAATGAGCAGTTCTTC.